A single sample gave rise to the 28 T cell receptor beta chains below, sequenced in a study of T-cell reconstitution after alpha-beta-depleted transplantation in children (TCRdb year 2016). Library generation was performed with PCR. This sample was sequenced with an Illumina HiSeq 2500. TCR library preparation used molecular barcoding, with unique molecular identifiers applied to normalize quantification of the TCRbeta repertoire. TCRdb passed the public sequencing reads through fastp at Q25 and MiXCR, retaining productive beta sequences. Each entry merges the rows of one CDR3 protein and shows their most common DNA and genes. The sample table holds 490,000 or so distinct CDR3 sequences, of which around 12% were seen once. The biggest ten clones account for roughly 5.4% of the sample. The sample was PBMCs from the stem cell graft donor, taken from the stem cell graft. The receptor set was obtained from a human donor who donated a stem cell graft to a child with combined immunodeficiency.

This clonotype turned up a few times. This rearrangement joins TRBV5-1 to TRBJ2-7; D gene ambiguous. This CDR3 contains 14 residues. The ends were cut back, 4 bases at V and 5 bases at J, with 16 bases in the middle. The germline V gene encodes CDR1 SGHRS and CDR2 YFSETQ. CDR3 sequence: CASSNDNGLHEQYF. CDR3 coding DNA: TGCGCCAGCAGCAACGACAATGGCCTCCACGAGCAGTACTTC.

This clonotype has more than one count but fewer than ten. This rearrangement joins TRBV12-3 or TRBV12-4 to TRBJ2-5, with a possible D match to TRBD1 (6 bases). This CDR3 comprises 14 residues. The germline V and J ends were trimmed by 4 bases and 1 base, with 10 bases remaining between them. The CDR3 region has the DNA TGTGCCAGCAGTTCCCAGGGGTCCCAAGAGACCCAGTACTTC. Encoded protein: CASSSQGSQETQYF.

This clonotype was detected only a few times. The CDR3 loop reads CASSFDGDHNEQFF. The DNA of the CDR3 is TGTGCCAGCAGCTTCGATGGGGATCACAATGAGCAGTTCTTC. The chain recombines TRBV5-4 with TRBJ2-1; D uncertain. Germline assignment: CDR1 SGHNT and CDR2 YYREEE (reference sequence). CDR3 size: 14 residues. The V gene lost 2 bases and the J gene lost 5 bases, with 11 bases spanning the gap.

J is TRBJ2-7 and V is TRBV4-3, with 7 bases that match TRBD1. Germline-derived CDR1 and CDR2 are LGHNA and YSLEER. The CDR3 is 13 amino acids. Trimming at V came to 4 bases and at J to 6 bases, leaving 6 bases not matched to a gene. The CDR3 region has the DNA TGCGCCAGCAGCCCGACAGGGATCTCCGAGCAGTACTTC. Its translation is CASSPTGISEQYF.

The chain carries TRBV20-1 and TRBJ2-7, with TRBD1 identical over 9 bases. The germline V gene encodes CDR1 DFQATT and CDR2 SNEGSKA (reference sequence). V shed 5 bases and J 4 bases; nucleotides not matched to a gene: 6. This CDR3 region has 13 residues. The CDR3 DNA follows: TGCAGTGCTTCCCGGACAGGGGATTACGAGCAGTACTTC. Its translation: CSASRTGDYEQYF.

At least ten counts were recorded for this clonotype. The chain carries TRBV4-3 and TRBJ2-5; D possibly corresponds to TRBD2 (6 bases). The CDR3 covers 16 residues. Germline V gives CDR1 LGHNA, CDR2 YSLEER. Trimming cost V 1 base and J 0 bases, with 12 bases left between them. CDR3 sequence (DNA): TGCGCCAGCAGCCAAGGGTATGGGGACTACCAAGAGACCCAGTACTTC. It encodes CASSQGYGDYQETQYF.

V is TRBV20-1 and J is TRBJ2-2, with 9 bases matching TRBD1. V trimming: 5 bases; J trimming: 3 bases; junction bases outside the gene matches: 4. Germline V gives CDR1 DFQATT, CDR2 SNEGSKA (reference sequence). The CDR3 is 14 amino acids. CDR3: CSAGTGPYTGELFF. As DNA, the CDR3 is TGCAGTGCTGGGACAGGGCCCTACACCGGGGAGCTGTTTTTT.

J is TRBJ2-3 and V is TRBV7-2; D might be TRBD1 or TRBD2, each matching 5 bases. The CDR3 has 16 residues. Germline assignment: CDR1 SGHTA and CDR2 FQGNSA. V lost 5 bases, J lost 10 bases, and 25 bases lay in between. The CDR3 protein is CASSPPPGTPAEAQYF. CDR3 coding DNA: TGTGCCAGCAGCCCCCCCCCTGGGACCCCTGCGGAGGCGCAGTATTTT.

This chain joins TRBV3-1 and TRBJ2-2; 10 positions agree with TRBD1. The CDR3 loop spans 18 amino acids. CDR1 LGHDT and CDR2 YNNKEL come from the germline V gene (reference sequence). With V trimmed by 5 bases and J by 3 bases, 12 bases remained unmatched. CDR3 protein: CASSWDRGRLRDTGELFF. DNA of the CDR3: TGTGCCAGCAGCTGGGACAGGGGACGGCTGAGGGACACCGGGGAGCTGTTTTTT.

This clonotype was picked up a small number of times. J is TRBJ1-2 and V is TRBV12-3 or TRBV12-4, with D perhaps matching TRBD1 (5 bases). The germline V and J ends were trimmed by 5 bases and 5 bases, with 15 bases remaining between them. The CDR3 is 14 amino acids. CDR3 loop: CASSGGEPWYGYTF. The CDR3 region has the DNA TGTGCCAGCAGTGGGGGTGAACCCTGGTATGGCTACACCTTC.

J is TRBJ1-5 and V is TRBV6-4; unclear D gene. V shed 6 bases and J shed 2 bases, with 23 bases lying between them. Germline CDR1 and CDR2: MRHNA and SNTAGT. The CDR3 contains 18 residues. The CDR3 loop reads CASRQKVLRQGGNQPQHF. As DNA, the CDR3 is TGTGCCAGCAGGCAGAAGGTCCTGAGGCAAGGCGGCAATCAGCCCCAGCATTTT.

The table lists this clonotype with many counts. The V gene is TRBV10-3, the J gene TRBJ2-3; 8 nucleotides line up with TRBD2. V gave up 4 bases and J gave up 4 bases; unmatched junction bases: 10. Germline V CDR1 and CDR2: ENHRY, SYGVKD. The length of the CDR3 is 16 residues. The CDR3 reads CAISVNSGIQADTQYF. DNA of the CDR3: TGTGCCATCAGTGTAAATAGCGGGATCCAGGCAGATACGCAGTATTTT.

The chain uses TRBV9 and TRBJ2-4; D remains unclear. This CDR3 comprises 15 residues. CDR1 is SGDLS, CDR2 YYNGEE, per germline. Trimming shortened V by 4 bases and J by 0 bases, and 11 bases separated the two germline ends. For the CDR3, the DNA is TGTGCCAGCAGCCCGAGGTCCATAGCCAAAAACATTCAGTACTTC. Protein sequence: CASSPRSIAKNIQYF.

This clonotype has ten or more counts. This chain uses TRBV20-1 with TRBJ1-1; 7 bases line up with TRBD1. V was pared by 0 bases and J by 8 bases, with 0 bases of the junction left unmatched. Germline V gene data show CDR1 as DFQATT and CDR2 as SNEGSKA (reference sequence). This CDR3 comprises 11 residues. CDR3 nucleotide sequence: TGCAGTGCTAGAGAGGACAGGGAAGCTTTCTTT. This codes for CSAREDREAFF.

The sample holds a few counts of this clonotype. V is TRBV20-1 and J is TRBJ1-1; perhaps TRBD1 as D (6 bases). In germline, CDR1 is DFQATT, CDR2 SNEGSKA (reference sequence). There are 13 residues in the CDR3. V was clipped by 6 bases and J by 0 bases, with 11 bases between them. CDR3 loop: CSADSFMNTEAFF. The CDR3 DNA is TGCAGTGCGGACAGTTTCATGAACACTGAAGCTTTCTTT.

The sample holds a few counts of this clonotype. The CDR3 sequence is CASSFDGEYYEQYF. DNA for the CDR3: TGTGCCAGCAGCTTCGACGGAGAGTATTACGAGCAGTACTTC. The J gene is TRBJ2-7, the V gene TRBV7-9; D is undetermined. Germline assignment: CDR1 SEHNR and CDR2 FQNEAQ (reference sequence). The V gene lost 3 bases and the J gene lost 4 bases, with 13 bases spanning the gap. This CDR3 has 14 residues.

In its sample, this clonotype was seen a few times. The V call is TRBV7-2, the J call TRBJ2-5; D is unresolved. Per the germline V gene, CDR1 is SGHTA and CDR2 is FQGNSA. CDR3 length: 12 amino acids. The ends were cut back, 3 bases at V and 7 bases at J, with 9 bases in the middle. CDR3 DNA: TGTGCCAGCAGCTTCCCGGGCACGACCCAGTACTTC. Its translation is CASSFPGTTQYF.

This clonotype occurred many times. The V call is TRBV5-1, the J call TRBJ1-1; D gene unclear. CDR1 and CDR2 (germline): SGHRS, YFSETQ. V dropped 0 bases and J dropped 3 bases, with 6 bases sitting between them. The CDR3 is 13 amino acids. This CDR3 is CASSLEWDTEAFF. The CDR3 DNA is TGCGCCAGCAGCTTGGAATGGGACACTGAAGCTTTCTTT.

This clonotype was seen at least ten times. The CDR3 nucleotides read TGTGCCAGCGGCTCCTCAGCGGGCGGTAGCACAGATACGCAGTATTTT. This sequence encodes CASGSSAGGSTDTQYF. The chain uses TRBV12-3 or TRBV12-4 and TRBJ2-3; a possible D gene is TRBD2 (6 bases). Trimming stripped 8 bases from V and 0 bases from J, with 18 bases between. The CDR3 has 16 residues.

The genes are TRBV30 and TRBJ2-3, with a weak D call TRBD2 (6 bases). Germline V gene lookup returns CDR1 GTSNPN and CDR2 SVGIG (reference sequence). V lost 0 bases and J lost 7, with 14 bases in between. The CDR3 consists of 14 residues. In DNA, the CDR3 is TGTGCCTGGAGTGTATTCGGGAGTGGAAATACGCAGTATTTT. Encoded protein: CAWSVFGSGNTQYF.

The chain employs TRBV20-1 and TRBJ2-1, with TRBD2 matching 15 bases. The CDR3 runs 16 residues. The germline V gene has CDR1 DFQATT and CDR2 SNEGSKA (reference sequence). V lost 0 bases and J lost 7; bases outside the gene matches: 4. The CDR3 nucleotides read TGCAGTGCTAGAGATAGCGGGACTAGCGGGAGGAATGAGCAGTTCTTC. Translated: CSARDSGTSGRNEQFF.

The V call is TRBV18, the J call TRBJ2-7, with 10 bases lining up with TRBD1. The CDR3 has 17 amino acids. Germline V gene sequence: CDR1 KGHSH, CDR2 LQKENI. Trimming took 3 bases from V and 2 from J; bases not matched to a gene: 10. The CDR3 sequence: CASSPFFTGQGTYEQYF. CDR3 nucleotides: TGTGCCAGCTCACCGTTCTTTACGGGACAGGGGACCTACGAGCAGTACTTC.

This clonotype was detected only a few times. The chain has TRBV20-1 and TRBJ2-3; the D gene is possibly TRBD1 (6 bases). The CDR3 totals 14 residues. Per germline, CDR1 DFQATT and CDR2 SNEGSKA (reference sequence). V lost 4 bases to trimming and J lost 2 bases, with 13 bases between them. Here the CDR3 reads CSATTGYATDTQYF. CDR3 DNA sequence: TGCAGTGCTACGACAGGCTATGCCACAGATACGCAGTATTTT.

This clonotype has more than one count but fewer than ten. This chain links TRBV20-1 with TRBJ1-2; 7 bases agree with TRBD1. The CDR3 runs to 15 residues. V lost 5 bases, J lost 2 bases, and 11 bases stayed unmatched. CDR1 is DFQATT, CDR2 SNEGSKA, per germline (reference sequence). In nucleotides, the CDR3 is TGCAGTGCTCCTACCGGGACAGATTTCAACTATGGCTACACCTTC. Protein sequence: CSAPTGTDFNYGYTF.

The CDR3 reads CASSSPIDRREETQYF. DNA of the CDR3: TGTGCCAGCAGTTCACCTATCGACAGGAGGGAAGAGACCCAGTACTTC. The J gene is TRBJ2-5, the V gene TRBV6-2 or TRBV6-3; the D call may be TRBD1 or TRBD2 (6 bases each). Trimming cost V 4 bases and J 3 bases, with 18 bases left between them. This CDR3 comprises 16 residues. Germline CDR1 is MNHEY and CDR2 is SVGEGT.

This clonotype was counted a few times. This chain links TRBV18 with TRBJ2-7, with 7 positions matching TRBD1. There are 14 residues in the CDR3. J was trimmed by 0 bases and V by 7 bases; bases with no gene match: 6. Germline V gene lookup returns CDR1 KGHSH and CDR2 LQKENI. The CDR3 sequence: CASFGQANSYEQYF. As DNA, the CDR3 is TGTGCCAGCTTCGGACAGGCTAACTCCTACGAGCAGTACTTC.

The J gene is TRBJ1-5, the V gene TRBV3-1; 8 bases align to TRBD1. Losses at the gene ends were 1 base for V and 5 bases for J; bases not matched to a gene: 4. CDR1 is LGHDT, CDR2 YNNKEL, per germline (reference sequence). The CDR3 extends over 15 amino acids. The CDR3, as DNA: TGTGCCAGCAGCCAAGGGGCAGGGGGCCATCAGCCCCAGCATTTT. Translation gives CASSQGAGGHQPQHF.

This clonotype was detected many times. The chain combines TRBV5-1 with TRBJ2-3, with TRBD1 as a possible D gene (5 bases). The CDR3 length is 16 residues. V lost 1 base, J lost 0 bases, and 12 bases lay in between. Germline CDR1 is SGHRS and CDR2 is YFSETQ. The CDR3 region is CASSLWQGTSTDTQYF. In DNA form, the CDR3 reads TGCGCCAGCAGCTTGTGGCAGGGTACTAGCACAGATACGCAGTATTTT.